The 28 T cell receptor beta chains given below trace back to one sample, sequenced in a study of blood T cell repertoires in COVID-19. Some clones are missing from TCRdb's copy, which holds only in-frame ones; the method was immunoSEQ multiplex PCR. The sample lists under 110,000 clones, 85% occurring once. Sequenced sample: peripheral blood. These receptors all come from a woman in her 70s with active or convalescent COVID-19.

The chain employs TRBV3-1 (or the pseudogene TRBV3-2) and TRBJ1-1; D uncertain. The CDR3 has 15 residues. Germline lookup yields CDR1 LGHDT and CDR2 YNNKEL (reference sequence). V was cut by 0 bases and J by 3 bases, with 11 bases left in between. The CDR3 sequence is CASSQDTREYTEAFF. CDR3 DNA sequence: TGTGCCAGCAGCCAAGATACAAGGGAGTACACTGAAGCTTTCTTT.

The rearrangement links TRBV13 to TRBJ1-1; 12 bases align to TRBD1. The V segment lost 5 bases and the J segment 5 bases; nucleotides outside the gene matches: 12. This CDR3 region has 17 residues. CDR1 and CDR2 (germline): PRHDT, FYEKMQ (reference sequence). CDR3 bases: TGTGCCAGCAGCCGCTTCCGGGACAGGGGGCTCCGGACTGAAGCTTTCTTT. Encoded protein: CASSRFRDRGLRTEAFF.

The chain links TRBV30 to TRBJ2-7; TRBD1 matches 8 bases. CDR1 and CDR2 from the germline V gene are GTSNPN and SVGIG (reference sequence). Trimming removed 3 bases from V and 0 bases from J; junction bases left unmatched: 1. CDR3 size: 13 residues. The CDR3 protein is CAWSQGASYEQYF. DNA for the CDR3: TGTGCCTGGAGCCAGGGGGCCTCCTACGAGCAGTACTTC.

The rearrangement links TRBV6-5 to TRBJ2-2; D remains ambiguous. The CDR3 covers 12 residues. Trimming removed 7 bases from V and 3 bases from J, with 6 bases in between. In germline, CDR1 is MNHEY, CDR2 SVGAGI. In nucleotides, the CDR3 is TGTGCCAGCATACACCACACCGGGGAGCTGTTTTTT. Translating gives CASIHHTGELFF.

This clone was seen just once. The CDR3 DNA is TGTGCCAGCAGCTCAGACGGGACAGACCCCACAGATACGCAGTATTTT. Translating it yields CASSSDGTDPTDTQYF. The rearrangement joins TRBV7-9 to TRBJ2-3; 7 bases are a match to TRBD1. This CDR3 has 16 residues. Germline CDR1 SEHNR, CDR2 FQNEAQ (reference sequence). The junction had 9 bases not matched to a gene; V was cut back by 4 bases and J by 2 bases.

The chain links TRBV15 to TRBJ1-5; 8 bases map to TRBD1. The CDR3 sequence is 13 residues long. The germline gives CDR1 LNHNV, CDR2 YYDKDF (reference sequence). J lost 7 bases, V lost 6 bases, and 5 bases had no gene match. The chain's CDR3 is CATRQTGVQPQHF. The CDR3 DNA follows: TGTGCCACCAGACAGACAGGGGTGCAGCCCCAGCATTTT.

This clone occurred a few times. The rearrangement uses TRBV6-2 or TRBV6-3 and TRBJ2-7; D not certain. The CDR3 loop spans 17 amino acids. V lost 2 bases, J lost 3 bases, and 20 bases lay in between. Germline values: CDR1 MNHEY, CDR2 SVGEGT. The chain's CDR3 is CASSYPKTERLLYEQYF. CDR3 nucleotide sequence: TGTGCCAGCAGTTACCCTAAGACTGAGCGTCTTCTCTACGAGCAGTACTTC.

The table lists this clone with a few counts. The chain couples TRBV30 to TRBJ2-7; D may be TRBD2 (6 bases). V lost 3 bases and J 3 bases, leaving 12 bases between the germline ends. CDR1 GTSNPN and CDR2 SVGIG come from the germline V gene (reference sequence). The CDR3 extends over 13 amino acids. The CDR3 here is CAWRYAGLYEQYF. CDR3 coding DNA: TGTGCCTGGAGGTATGCGGGGCTCTACGAGCAGTACTTC.

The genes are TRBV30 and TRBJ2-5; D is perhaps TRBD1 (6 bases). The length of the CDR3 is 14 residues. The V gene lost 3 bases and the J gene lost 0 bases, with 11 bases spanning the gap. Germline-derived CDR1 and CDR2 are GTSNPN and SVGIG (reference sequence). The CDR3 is CAWRKRGNQETQYF. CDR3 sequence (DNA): TGTGCCTGGAGAAAAAGGGGGAACCAAGAGACCCAGTACTTC.

CDR3 sequence (DNA): TGTGCCAGCAGCCTCCGGGAACACGCCGGGGAGCTGTTTTTT. Protein sequence: CASSLREHAGELFF. The V gene is TRBV14, the J gene TRBJ2-2; possible D gene TRBD2, 5 bases. This CDR3 has 14 residues. Germline CDR1 and CDR2: SGHDN and FVKESK. The V gene lost 4 bases and the J gene lost 6 bases, with 12 bases spanning the gap.

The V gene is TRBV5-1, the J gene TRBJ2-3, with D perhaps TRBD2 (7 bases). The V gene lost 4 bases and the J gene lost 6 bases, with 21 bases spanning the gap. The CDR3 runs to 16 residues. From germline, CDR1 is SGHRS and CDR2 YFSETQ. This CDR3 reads CASSQGVAGAGDTQYF. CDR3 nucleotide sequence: TGCGCCAGCAGCCAAGGGGTGGCGGGGGCCGGGGATACGCAGTATTTT.

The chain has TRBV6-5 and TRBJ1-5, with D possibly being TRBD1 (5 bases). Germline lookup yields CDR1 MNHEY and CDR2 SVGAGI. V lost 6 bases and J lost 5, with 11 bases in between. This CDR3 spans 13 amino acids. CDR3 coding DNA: TGTGCCAGCAGCCGATTAGGGGATCAGCCCCAGCATTTT. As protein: CASSRLGDQPQHF.

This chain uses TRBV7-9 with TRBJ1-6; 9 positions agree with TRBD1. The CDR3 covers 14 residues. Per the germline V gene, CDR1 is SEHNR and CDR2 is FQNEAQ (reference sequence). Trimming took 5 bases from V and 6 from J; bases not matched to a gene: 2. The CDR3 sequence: CASSQTGGNSPLHF. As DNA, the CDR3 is TGTGCCAGCAGCCAGACAGGGGGTAATTCACCCCTCCACTTT.

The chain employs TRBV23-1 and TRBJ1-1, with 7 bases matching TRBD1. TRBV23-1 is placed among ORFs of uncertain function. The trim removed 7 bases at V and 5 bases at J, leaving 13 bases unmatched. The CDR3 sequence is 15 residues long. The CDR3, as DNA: TGCGCCAGCAACCAGAATGACAGGGACGGTACTGAAGCTTTCTTT. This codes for CASNQNDRDGTEAFF.

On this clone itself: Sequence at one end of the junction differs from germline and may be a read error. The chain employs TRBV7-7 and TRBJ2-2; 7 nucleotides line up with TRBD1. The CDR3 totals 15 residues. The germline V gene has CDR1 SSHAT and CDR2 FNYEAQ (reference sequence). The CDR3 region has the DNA TGTGCTAGCAGCCCAGACAGGGAGAGCACCGGGGAGCTGTTTTTT. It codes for CASSPDRESTGELFF.

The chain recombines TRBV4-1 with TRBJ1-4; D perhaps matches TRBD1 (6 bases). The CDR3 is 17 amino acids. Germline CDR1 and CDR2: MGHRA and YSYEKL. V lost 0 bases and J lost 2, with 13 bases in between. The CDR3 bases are TGCGCCAGCAGCCAAGAAAGGGGGGGGAAGACTAATGAAAAACTGTTTTTT. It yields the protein CASSQERGGKTNEKLFF.

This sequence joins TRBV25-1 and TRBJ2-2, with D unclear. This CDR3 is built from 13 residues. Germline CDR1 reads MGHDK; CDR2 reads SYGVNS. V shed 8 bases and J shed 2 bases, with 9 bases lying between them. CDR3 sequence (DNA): TGTGCCAGCCATGAGAGTAACACCGGGGAGCTGTTTTTT. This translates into CASHESNTGELFF.

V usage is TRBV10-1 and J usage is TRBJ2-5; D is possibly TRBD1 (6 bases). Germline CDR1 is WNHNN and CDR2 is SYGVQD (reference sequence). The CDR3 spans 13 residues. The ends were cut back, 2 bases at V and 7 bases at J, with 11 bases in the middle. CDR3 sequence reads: CASSEGKQGTQYF. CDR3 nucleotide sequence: TGCGCCAGCAGTGAGGGGAAACAGGGGACCCAGTACTTC.

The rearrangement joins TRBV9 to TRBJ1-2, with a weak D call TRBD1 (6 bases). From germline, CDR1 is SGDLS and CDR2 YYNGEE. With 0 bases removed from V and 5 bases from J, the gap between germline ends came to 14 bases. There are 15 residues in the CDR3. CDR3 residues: CASSVGTGSGYGYTF. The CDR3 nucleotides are TGTGCCAGCAGCGTAGGAACAGGGTCAGGATATGGCTACACCTTC.

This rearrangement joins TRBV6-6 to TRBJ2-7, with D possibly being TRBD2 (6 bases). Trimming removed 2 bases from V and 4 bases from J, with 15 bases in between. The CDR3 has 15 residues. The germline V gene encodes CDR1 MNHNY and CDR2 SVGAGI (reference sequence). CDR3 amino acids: CASSYGAGLGYEQYF. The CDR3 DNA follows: TGTGCCAGCAGTTACGGCGCGGGGCTTGGGTACGAGCAGTACTTC.

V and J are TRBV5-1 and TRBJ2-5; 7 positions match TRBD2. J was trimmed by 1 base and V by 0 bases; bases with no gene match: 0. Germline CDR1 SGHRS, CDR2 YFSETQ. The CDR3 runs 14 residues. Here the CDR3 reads CASSLGLAQETQYF. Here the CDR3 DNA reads TGCGCCAGCAGCTTGGGACTAGCCCAAGAGACCCAGTACTTC.

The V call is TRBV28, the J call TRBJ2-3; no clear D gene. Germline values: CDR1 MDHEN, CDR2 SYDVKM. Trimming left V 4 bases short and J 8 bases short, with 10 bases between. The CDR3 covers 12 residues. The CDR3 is CASSSLVGTQYF. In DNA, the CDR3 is TGTGCCAGCAGTTCTTTAGTTGGTACGCAGTATTTT. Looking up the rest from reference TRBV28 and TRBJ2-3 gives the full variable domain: DVKVTQSSRYLVKRTGEKVFLECVQDMDHENMFWYRQDPGLGLRLIYFSYDVKMKEKGDIPEGYSVSREKKERFSLILESASTNQTSMYLCASSSLVGTQYFGPGTRLTVL.

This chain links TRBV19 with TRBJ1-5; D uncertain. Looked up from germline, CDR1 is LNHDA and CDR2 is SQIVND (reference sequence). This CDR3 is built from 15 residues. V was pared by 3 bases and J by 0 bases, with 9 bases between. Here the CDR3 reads CASSISAHSNQPQHF. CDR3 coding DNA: TGTGCCAGTAGTATCAGTGCACATAGCAATCAGCCCCAGCATTTT.

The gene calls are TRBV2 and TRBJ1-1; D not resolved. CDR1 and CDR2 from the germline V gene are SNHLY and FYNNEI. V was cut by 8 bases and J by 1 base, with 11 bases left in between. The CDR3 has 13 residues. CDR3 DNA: TGTGCCAGCGCATTGGGAGGGAACACTGAAGCTTTCTTT. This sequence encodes CASALGGNTEAFF.

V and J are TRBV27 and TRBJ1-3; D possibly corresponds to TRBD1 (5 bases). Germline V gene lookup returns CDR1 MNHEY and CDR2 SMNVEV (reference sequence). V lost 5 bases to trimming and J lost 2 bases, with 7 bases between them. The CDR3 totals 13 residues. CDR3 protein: CASSVTAGNTIYF. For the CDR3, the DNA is TGTGCCAGCAGTGTGACAGCTGGAAACACCATATATTTT.

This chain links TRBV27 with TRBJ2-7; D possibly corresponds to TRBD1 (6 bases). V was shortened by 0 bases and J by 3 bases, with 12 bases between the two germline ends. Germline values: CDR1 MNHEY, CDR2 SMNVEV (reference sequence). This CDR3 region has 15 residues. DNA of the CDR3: TGTGCCAGCAGTTTATCGACAGGCCTAGTCTACGAGCAGTACTTC. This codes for CASSLSTGLVYEQYF.

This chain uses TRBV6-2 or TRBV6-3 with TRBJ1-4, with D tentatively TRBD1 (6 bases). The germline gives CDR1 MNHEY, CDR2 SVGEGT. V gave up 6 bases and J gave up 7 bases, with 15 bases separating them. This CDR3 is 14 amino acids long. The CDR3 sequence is CASSNRAGAEKLFF. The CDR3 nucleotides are TGTGCCAGCAGCAACCGGGCGGGGGCTGAAAAACTGTTTTTT.

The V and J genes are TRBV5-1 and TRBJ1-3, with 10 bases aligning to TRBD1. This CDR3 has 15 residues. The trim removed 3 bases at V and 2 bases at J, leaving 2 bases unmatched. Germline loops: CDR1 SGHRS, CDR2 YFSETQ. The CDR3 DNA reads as TGCGCCAGCAGCTCAGGACAGGGGGCTGGAAACACCATATATTTT. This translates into CASSSGQGAGNTIYF.